These 7 T cell receptor beta chains were all obtained from the same sample, sequenced in a study of T cells in Graves' hyperthyroidism and ophthalmopathy. The investigators amplified TCR beta CDR3 regions from RNA transcripts. The study used the HTBI primer set for a first-round RT-PCR of the TCR CDR3. Via MiXCR, TCRdb re-called the multiplex PCR reads, giving one row per CDR3 protein. Among 360,000 or so distinct CDR3 sequences, approximately 18% were seen once, and the ten largest hold around 15%. Sequencing was performed on blood. All receptors derive from a woman aged 40 to 50 with Graves' ophthalmopathy.

This clonotype was counted many times. This chain connects TRBV5-1 to TRBJ2-2, with no clear D. V was cut by 1 base and J by 7 bases, with 8 bases left in between. In germline, CDR1 is SGHRS, CDR2 YFSETQ. The CDR3 is 13 residues long. Here the CDR3 DNA reads TGCGCCAGCAGCTTGATCCCCGGCGGGGAGCTGTTTTTT. This sequence encodes CASSLIPGGELFF. The full variable domain, completed using reference TRBV5-1 and TRBJ2-2, is KAGVTQTPRYLIKTRGQQVTLSCSPISGHRSVSWYQQTPGQGLQFLFEYFSETQRNKGNFPGRFSGRQFSNSRSEMNVSTLELGDSALYLCASSLIPGGELFFGEGSRLTVL.

This clonotype was detected ten times or more. The rearrangement uses TRBV27 and TRBJ1-1; 8 positions match TRBD1. Trimming removed 7 bases from V and 5 bases from J; junction bases left unmatched: 12. Germline V gene sequence: CDR1 MNHEY, CDR2 SMNVEV (reference sequence). The CDR3 runs 15 residues. CDR3 sequence: CASNKEQGAGTEAFF. CDR3 in DNA: TGTGCCAGCAACAAAGAGCAGGGGGCTGGGACTGAAGCTTTCTTT.

This clonotype was picked up many times. V usage is TRBV7-3 and J usage is TRBJ1-1; no clear D gene. With 4 bases removed from V and 1 base from J, the gap between germline ends came to 19 bases. Per the germline V gene, CDR1 is SGHTA and CDR2 is FQGTGA. The CDR3 extends over 17 amino acids. Written as DNA, the CDR3 is TGTGCCAGCAGCTCTTTAGTGGGTCGCTCGCCGAACACTGAAGCTTTCTTT. Translated: CASSSLVGRSPNTEAFF.

This clonotype was counted ten times or more. The chain links TRBV29-1 to TRBJ2-2, with TRBD1 as a possible D gene (6 bases). This CDR3 has 15 amino acids. CDR1 SQVTM and CDR2 ANQGSEA come from the germline V gene. Deletions cut 2 bases from V and 2 bases from J, with 12 bases between. The CDR3 DNA follows: TGCAGCGTTGAACCTCCTGGGACAAACACCGGGGAGCTGTTTTTT. Translation: CSVEPPGTNTGELFF.

This clonotype occurred many times. CDR3 in amino acids: CASSEAWPGRNQPQHF. The CDR3 coding sequence is TGTGCCAGCAGTGAAGCTTGGCCAGGGCGCAATCAGCCCCAGCATTTT. The rearrangement links TRBV6-1 to TRBJ1-5, with D possibly matching TRBD1 (5 bases). The CDR3 consists of 16 residues. The V and J ends lost 0 bases and 2 bases respectively, with 11 bases between them. The germline V gene encodes CDR1 MNHNS and CDR2 SASEGT.

In its sample, this clonotype was seen many times. The chain is built from TRBV6-1 and TRBJ1-1; a weak D match, TRBD1 (6 bases). The V end lost 6 bases, the J end lost 1 base, and 9 bases lay between the germline ends. Germline V gene sequence: CDR1 MNHNS, CDR2 SASEGT. This CDR3 has 13 residues. The CDR3 nucleotides are TGTGCCAGCAGGGAACAGGGGAACACTGAAGCTTTCTTT. This codes for CASREQGNTEAFF.

The V and J genes are TRBV30 and TRBJ1-5; TRBD1 matches 9 bases. Trimming at V came to 2 bases and at J to 4 bases, leaving 6 bases not matched to a gene. The germline gives CDR1 GTSNPN, CDR2 SVGIG (reference sequence). This CDR3 has 15 residues. CDR3 nucleotides: TGTGCCTGGAGTCCCATGGGACAGGGAAATCAGCCCCAGCATTTT. Its translation is CAWSPMGQGNQPQHF.